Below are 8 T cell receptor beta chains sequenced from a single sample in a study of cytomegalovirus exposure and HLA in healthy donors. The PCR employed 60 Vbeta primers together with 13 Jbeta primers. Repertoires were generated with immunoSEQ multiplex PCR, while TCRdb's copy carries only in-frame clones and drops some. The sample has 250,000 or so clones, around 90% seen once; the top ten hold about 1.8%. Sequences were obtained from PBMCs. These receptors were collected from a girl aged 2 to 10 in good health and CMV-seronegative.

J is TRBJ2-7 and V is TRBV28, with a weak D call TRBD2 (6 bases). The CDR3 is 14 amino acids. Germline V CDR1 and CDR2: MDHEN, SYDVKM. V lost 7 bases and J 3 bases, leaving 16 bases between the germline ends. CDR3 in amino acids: CASTSILGGYEQYF. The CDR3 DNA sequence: TGTGCCAGCACCTCTATTTTGGGAGGCTACGAGCAGTACTTC.

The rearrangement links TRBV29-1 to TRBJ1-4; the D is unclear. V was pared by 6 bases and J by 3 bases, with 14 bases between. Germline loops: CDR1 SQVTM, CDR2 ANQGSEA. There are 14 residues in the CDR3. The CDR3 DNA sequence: TGCAGCGTGTTAAGTGCGGGGTCTAATGAAAAACTGTTTTTT. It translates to CSVLSAGSNEKLFF. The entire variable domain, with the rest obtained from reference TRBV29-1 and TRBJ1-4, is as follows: SAVISQKPSRDICQRGTSLTIQCQVDSQVTMMFWYRQQPGQSLTLIATANQGSEATYESGFVIDKFPISRPNLTFSTLTVSNMSPEDSSIYLCSVLSAGSNEKLFFGSGTQLSVL.

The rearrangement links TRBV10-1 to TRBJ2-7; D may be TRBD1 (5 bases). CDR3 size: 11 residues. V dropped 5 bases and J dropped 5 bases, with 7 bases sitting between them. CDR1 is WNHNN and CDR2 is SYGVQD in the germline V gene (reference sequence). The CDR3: CASSPGNEQYF. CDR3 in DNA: TGCGCCAGCAGTCCAGGGAACGAGCAGTACTTC.

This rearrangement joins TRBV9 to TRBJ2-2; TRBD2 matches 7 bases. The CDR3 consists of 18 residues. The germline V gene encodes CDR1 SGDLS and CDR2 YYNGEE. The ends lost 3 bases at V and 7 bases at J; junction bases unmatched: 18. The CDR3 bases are TGTGCCAGCAGCGGAACCCCAGTCCAGGGAGGGATTCACGGGGAGCTGTTTTTT. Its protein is CASSGTPVQGGIHGELFF. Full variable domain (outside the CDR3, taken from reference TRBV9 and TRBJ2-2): DSGVTQTPKHLITATGQRVTLRCSPRSGDLSVYWYQQSLDQGLQFLIQYYNGEERAKGNILERFSAQQFPDLHSELNLSSLELGDSALYFCASSGTPVQGGIHGELFFGEGSRLTVL.

CDR3 region: CASSPRDSLNTEAFF. The CDR3 DNA reads as TGTGCCAGCAGTCCCAGGGACAGCCTGAACACTGAAGCTTTCTTT. The V gene is TRBV6-5, the J gene TRBJ1-1, with 7 bases matching TRBD1. V was clipped by 5 bases and J by 0 bases; unmatched bases: 6. This CDR3 has 15 amino acids. Germline CDR1 MNHEY, CDR2 SVGAGI.

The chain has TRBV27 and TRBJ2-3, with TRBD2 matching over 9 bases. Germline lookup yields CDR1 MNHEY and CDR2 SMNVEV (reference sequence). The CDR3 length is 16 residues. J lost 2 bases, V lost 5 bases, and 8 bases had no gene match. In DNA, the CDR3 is TGTGCCAGCAGTGCTCGGACTAGCGCCTACACAGATACGCAGTATTTT. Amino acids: CASSARTSAYTDTQYF.

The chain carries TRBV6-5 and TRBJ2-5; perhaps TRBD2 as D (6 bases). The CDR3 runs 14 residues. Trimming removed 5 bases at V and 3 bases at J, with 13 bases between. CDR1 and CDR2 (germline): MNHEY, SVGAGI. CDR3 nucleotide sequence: TGTGCCAGCAGTACATTCGCTAGCGAAGAGACCCAGTACTTC. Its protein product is CASSTFASEETQYF.

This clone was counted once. CDR3: CASRLGDRSSYNSPLHF. Here the CDR3 DNA reads TGCGCCAGCAGACTCGGAGACAGGAGCTCCTATAATTCACCCCTCCACTTT. The chain combines TRBV5-1 with TRBJ1-6; tentatively, D is TRBD1 (6 bases). Germline lookup yields CDR1 SGHRS and CDR2 YFSETQ. The CDR3 totals 17 residues. Trimming pared 5 bases from V and 0 bases from J, leaving 15 bases between.